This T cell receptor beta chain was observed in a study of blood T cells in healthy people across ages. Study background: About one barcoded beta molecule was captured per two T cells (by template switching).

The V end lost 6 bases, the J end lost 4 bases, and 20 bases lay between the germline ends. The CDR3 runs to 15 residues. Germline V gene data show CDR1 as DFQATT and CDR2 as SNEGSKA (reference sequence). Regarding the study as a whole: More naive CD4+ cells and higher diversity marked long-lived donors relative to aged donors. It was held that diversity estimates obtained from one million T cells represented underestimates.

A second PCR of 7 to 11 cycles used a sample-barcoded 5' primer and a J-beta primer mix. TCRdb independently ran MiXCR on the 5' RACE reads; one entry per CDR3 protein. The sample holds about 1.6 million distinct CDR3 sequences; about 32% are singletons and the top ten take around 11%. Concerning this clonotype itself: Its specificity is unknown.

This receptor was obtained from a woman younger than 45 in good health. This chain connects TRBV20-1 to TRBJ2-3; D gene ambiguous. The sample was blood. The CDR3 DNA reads TGCAGTGCCACGATAGTGGGCTTACCCGCAGATACGCAGTATTTT. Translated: CSATIVGLPADTQYF.